A selection of T cell receptor beta chains follows, all from one sample in a study of blood T cell repertoires in COVID-19. Repertoires were generated with immunoSEQ multiplex PCR, while TCRdb's copy carries only in-frame clones and drops some. The table has roughly 80,000 clones, around 90% seen once; the top ten hold approximately 6.3%. The sample taken for sequencing was peripheral blood. All receptors derive from a man over 45 with active COVID-19. Each CDR3 is given with its conserved first and last residue. D genes are given only for firm matches. Size is stated for part of the rows, as once, few or many counts, or as a class when the clone is expanded.

v_call	d_call	clone_size	j_call	cdr3_nt	cdr3_aa
TRBV11-3	.	.	TRBJ1-1	TGTGCCAGCAGCTTAGATTATCAGGGGAGAGCTTTCTTT	CASSLDYQGRAFF
TRBV23-1	.	.	TRBJ1-5	TGCGCCAGCAGTCAATCCCCGGACTTCTGCAATCAGCCCCAGCATTTT	CASSQSPDFCNQPQHF
TRBV5-4	TRBD1	.	TRBJ1-1	TGTGCCAGCAGCTTACAGGGGATGAACACTGAAGCTTTCTTT	CASSLQGMNTEAFF
TRBV5-8	TRBD1	.	TRBJ2-1	TGTGCCAGCAGCCTAGGACAGGGGTCGGGGAATGAGCAGTTCTTC	CASSLGQGSGNEQFF
TRBV7-2	TRBD1	.	TRBJ2-5	TGTGCCAGCAGCGTGGGACAGCTGGAGACCCAGTACTTC	CASSVGQLETQYF
TRBV7-3	TRBD1	.	TRBJ2-3	TGTGCCAGCAGCGCCACAGGGGGCGCAGGTATAGATACGCAGTATTTT	CASSATGGAGIDTQYF
TRBV7-8	.	few	TRBJ2-7	TGTGCCAGCAGCTTGTTCACATCCTCAGGGTACGAGCAGTACTTC	CASSLFTSSGYEQYF
TRBV27	TRBD1	.	TRBJ2-7	TGTGCCAGCAGCGCCCTGTCCGGGACAGGACCCTACGAGCAGTACTTC	CASSALSGTGPYEQYF
TRBV5-6	.	.	TRBJ1-2	TGTGCCAGCAGCCTTGGACAAGAGTATGGCTACACCTTC	CASSLGQEYGYTF
TRBV6-6	TRBD2	.	TRBJ2-7	TGTGCCAGCAGCGGAACTAGCGGATCTGCCTACGAGCAGTACTTC	CASSGTSGSAYEQYF
TRBV5-1	.	.	TRBJ2-7	TGCGCCAGCAGCCAGGGGGGCGGGACCTACGAGCAGTACTTC	CASSQGGGTYEQYF
TRBV9	TRBD2	.	TRBJ2-3	TGTGCCAGCAGCGTGACTAGCGGGGCTAGCACAGATACGCAGTATTTT	CASSVTSGASTDTQYF
TRBV5-1	TRBD2	.	TRBJ2-1	TGCGCCAGCAGCTTGGGAGCGGGGGGGCAAGAGCAGTTCTTC	CASSLGAGGQEQFF
TRBV7-8	TRBD1	few	TRBJ2-7	TGTGCCAGCAGCTTAAGGGGGGACAGGGGGCTAGCGGGAGACGAGCAGTACTTC	CASSLRGDRGLAGDEQYF
TRBV7-6	.	.	TRBJ1-3	TGTGCCAGCAGCTTCCAGGGCGACTCTGGAAACACCATATATTTT	CASSFQGDSGNTIYF
TRBV27	.	.	TRBJ2-7	TGTGCCAGCAGTCCCCACGGGGGCTACGAGCAGTACTTC	CASSPHGGYEQYF
TRBV4-2	.	once	TRBJ2-1	TGTGCCAGCAGCCCAGGGCCCTCCAATGAGCAGTTCTTC	CASSPGPSNEQFF
TRBV23-1	.	.	TRBJ1-6	TGCGCCAGCAGTCAACTTAAAATACGTCAACAGGGTAGTTGGGGTTCACCCCTCCACTTT	CASSQLKIRQQGSWGSPLHF
TRBV20-1	.	few	TRBJ2-5	TGCAGTGCCAGTCCTAGCGTGGAGACCCAGTACTTC	CSASPSVETQYF
TRBV18	.	.	TRBJ2-3	TGTGCCAGCTCACCTGGGCCCGTGGGCACAGATACGCAGTATTTT	CASSPGPVGTDTQYF